This entry describes one TCR beta chain. An end of the junction does not agree with germline; a read error may underlie this. TCRdb used MiXCR to reprocess the 5' RACE reads, holding one entry per CDR3 protein. The sample has some 460,000 distinct CDR3 sequences, more than 13% seen once; the top ten hold approximately 0.52%. The data belong to a study of identical twins. The CDR3 runs 15 residues. Germline lookup yields CDR1 SSHAT and CDR2 FNYEAQ (reference sequence). Separately, the same data were catalogued under a study of yellow fever vaccine responses in identical twins.

Sequencing was done on a sample of CD4+ T cells sorted from blood. The V call is TRBV7-7, the J call TRBJ2-5; 7 bases are shared with TRBD2. This receptor was taken from a woman aged 18-35 years in good health. CDR3 sequence (DNA): TGTGCTAGCAGCCTTACGGGACTATCGCAAGAGACCCAGTACTTC. It encodes CASSLTGLSQETQYF.